This T cell receptor (beta chain) was recorded in a study of T cell clusters in autoimmune cytopenias. General study findings and limits: Primary autoimmune cytopenia patients seemingly lacked the physiological T cell clusters found in healthy donors.

This CDR3 contains 12 residues. Germline-derived CDR1 and CDR2 are SQVTM and ANQGSEA. This clonotype is deemed medium-sized by its frequency. The antigen remains unidentified. TRB was amplified by touch-down multiplex PCR, primer pools A and B combined. TCRdb reprocessed the multiplex PCR reads; each CDR3 protein has one entry and no DNA is given. The sample spans fewer than 8,500 distinct CDR3 sequences; the ten largest clones claim 8.5% to 10%. Each sample's input was around 250 ng genomic DNA, some 38,000 genome equivalents. These data were also reused for a study on T cell repertoires in aging, cancer and after chemotherapy.

The clonotype was recovered from a human donor in good health. This chain connects TRBV29-1 to TRBJ2-1. The sample consisted of peripheral blood. CDR3 sequence: CSVVRLRNEQFF.